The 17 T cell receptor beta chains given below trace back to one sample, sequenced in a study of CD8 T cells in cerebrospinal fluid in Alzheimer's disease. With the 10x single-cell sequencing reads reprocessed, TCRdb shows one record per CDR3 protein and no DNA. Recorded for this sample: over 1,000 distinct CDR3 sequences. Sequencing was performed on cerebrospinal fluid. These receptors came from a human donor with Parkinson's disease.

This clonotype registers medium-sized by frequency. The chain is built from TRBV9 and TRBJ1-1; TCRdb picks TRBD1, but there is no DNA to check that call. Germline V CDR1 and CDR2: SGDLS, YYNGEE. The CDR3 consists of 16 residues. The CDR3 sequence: CASSVGQGGEATEAFF.

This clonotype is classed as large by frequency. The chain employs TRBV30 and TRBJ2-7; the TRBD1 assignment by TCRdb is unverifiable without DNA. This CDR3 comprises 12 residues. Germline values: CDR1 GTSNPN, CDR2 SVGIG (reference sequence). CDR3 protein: CAWGQGASEQYF.

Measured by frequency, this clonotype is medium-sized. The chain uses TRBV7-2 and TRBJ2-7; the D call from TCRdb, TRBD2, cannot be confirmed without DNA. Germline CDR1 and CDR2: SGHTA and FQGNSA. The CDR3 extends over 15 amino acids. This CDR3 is CASSPTGLELYEQYF.

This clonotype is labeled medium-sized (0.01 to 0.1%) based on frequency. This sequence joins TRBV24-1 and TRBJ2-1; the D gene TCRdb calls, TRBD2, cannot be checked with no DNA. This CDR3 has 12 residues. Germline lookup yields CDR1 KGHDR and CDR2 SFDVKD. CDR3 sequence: CATSLRWDEQFF.

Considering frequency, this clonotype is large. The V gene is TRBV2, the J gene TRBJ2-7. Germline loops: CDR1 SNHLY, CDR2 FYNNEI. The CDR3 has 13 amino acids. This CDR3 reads CASNKIRSYEQYF.

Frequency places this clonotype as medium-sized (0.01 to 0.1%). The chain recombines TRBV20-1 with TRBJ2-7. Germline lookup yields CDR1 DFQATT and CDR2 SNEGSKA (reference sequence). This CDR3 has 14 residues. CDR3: CSARDVWENQEQYF.

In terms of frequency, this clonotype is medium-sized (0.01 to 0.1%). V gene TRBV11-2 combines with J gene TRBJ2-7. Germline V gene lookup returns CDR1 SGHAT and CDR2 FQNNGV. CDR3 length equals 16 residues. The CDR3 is CASSLDLTGSSYEQYF.

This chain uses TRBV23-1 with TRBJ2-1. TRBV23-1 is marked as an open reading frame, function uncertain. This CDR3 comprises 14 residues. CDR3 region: CASRYWLRLDEQFF.

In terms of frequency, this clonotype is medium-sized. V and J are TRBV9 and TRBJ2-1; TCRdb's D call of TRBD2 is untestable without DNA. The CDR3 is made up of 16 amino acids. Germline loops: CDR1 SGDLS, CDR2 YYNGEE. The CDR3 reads CASSTRTSKVRNEQFF.

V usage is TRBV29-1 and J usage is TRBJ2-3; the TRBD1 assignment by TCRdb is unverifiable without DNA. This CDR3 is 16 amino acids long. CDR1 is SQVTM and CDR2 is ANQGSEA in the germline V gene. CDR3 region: CSVNSRLEVAIDTQYF.

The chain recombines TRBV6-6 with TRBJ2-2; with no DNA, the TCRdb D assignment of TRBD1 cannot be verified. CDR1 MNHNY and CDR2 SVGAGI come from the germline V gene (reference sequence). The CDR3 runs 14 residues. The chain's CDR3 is CASRSLLNTGELFF.

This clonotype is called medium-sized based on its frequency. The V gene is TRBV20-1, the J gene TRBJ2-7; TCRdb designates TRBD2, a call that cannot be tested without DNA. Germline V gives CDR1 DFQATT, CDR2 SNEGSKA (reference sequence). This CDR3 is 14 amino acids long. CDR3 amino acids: CSASGAIGAGEQYF.

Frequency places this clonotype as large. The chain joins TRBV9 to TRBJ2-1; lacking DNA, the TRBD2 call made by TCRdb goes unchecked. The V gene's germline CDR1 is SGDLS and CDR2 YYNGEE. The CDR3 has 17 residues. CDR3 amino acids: CASSASVLAGGHNEQFF.

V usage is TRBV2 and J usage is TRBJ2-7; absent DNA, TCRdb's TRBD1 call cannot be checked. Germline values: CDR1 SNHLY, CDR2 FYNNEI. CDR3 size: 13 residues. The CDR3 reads CASHWARENEQYF.

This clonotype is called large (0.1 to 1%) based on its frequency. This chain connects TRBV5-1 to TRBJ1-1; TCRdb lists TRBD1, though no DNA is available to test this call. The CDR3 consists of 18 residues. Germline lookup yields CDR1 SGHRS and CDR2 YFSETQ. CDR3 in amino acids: CASSLAGQGIWGNTEAFF.

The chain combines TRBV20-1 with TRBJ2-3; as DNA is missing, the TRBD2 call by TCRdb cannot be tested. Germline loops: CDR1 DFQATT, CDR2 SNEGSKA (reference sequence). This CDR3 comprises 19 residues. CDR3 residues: CSAESAESSGGIGTDTQYF.

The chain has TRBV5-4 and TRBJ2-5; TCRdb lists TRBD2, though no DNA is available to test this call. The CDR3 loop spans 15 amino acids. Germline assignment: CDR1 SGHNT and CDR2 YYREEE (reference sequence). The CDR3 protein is CASSFQGSGGETQYF.